This T cell receptor beta chain was found in a study of CD8 T cells in ankylosing spondylitis. The study's findings and limits: Several highly homologous variants made up a TCR beta motif, and this motif appeared characteristic of ankylosing spondylitis blood.

MiXCR was run by TCRdb on the 5' RACE reads, yielding one entry per CDR3 protein. The table lists around 450,000 distinct CDR3 sequences, roughly a quarter of them singletons. The germline V gene encodes CDR1 LNHDA and CDR2 SQIVND (reference sequence). This CDR3 spans 18 amino acids. Trimming removed 4 bases from V and 5 bases from J; junction bases left unmatched: 16. As regards this clonotype: Its antigen remains unknown.

This TCR was recovered from a male donor with ankylosing spondylitis. The sequenced material came from blood, either unsorted or a sorted T cell fraction (not recorded which). The chain carries TRBV19 and TRBJ2-5; 10 bases line up with TRBD2. The CDR3 coding sequence is TGTGCCAGTAGTAAGGCGGTAGCGGGAGGCCCGAGGTCGGAGACCCAGTACTTC. Its protein is CASSKAVAGGPRSETQYF.